This T cell receptor (beta chain) stems from a study of radiotherapy plus CTLA-4 blockade in lung cancer. On the study more broadly: Among patients, 15% to 20% showed objective responses, and 30% to 40% had disease control. General study findings and limits: TCR clones of tumor origin grew in blood after radiotherapy plus ipilimumab.

This CDR3 region has 14 residues. Trimming cost V 2 bases and J 10 bases, with 17 bases left between them. Germline lookup yields CDR1 LNHDA and CDR2 SQIVND (reference sequence). Clones were read by immunoSEQ multiplex PCR, and TCRdb kept only the in-frame ones, dropping some. The data hold 100,000 to 150,000 clones, with 75% to 90% observed a single time. Chemo-refractory metastatic non-small-cell lung cancer patients underwent focal radiation alongside CTLA-4 blockade with ipilimumab. This clone occurred once. Its antigen is not identified. V is TRBV19 and J is TRBJ1-2, with no clear D. The origin of this receptor is a human donor with non-small cell lung cancer that progressed on radiotherapy plus ipilimumab. The sequences come from peripheral blood, collected from a patient treated with radiotherapy plus ipilimumab. DNA for the CDR3: TGTGCCAGTAGTATAACGCCCCCTGGGGAGTCCTACACCTTC. This gives the protein CASSITPPGESYTF.